These 28 T cell receptor beta chains came from one sample sequenced in a study of blood T cell repertoires in COVID-19. Here immunoSEQ multiplex PCR was the method, and the copy in TCRdb shows in-frame clones only, minus some. The sample yields fewer than 600,000 clones, approximately 87% seen once. The sequenced sample consisted of PBMCs or T cells enriched from blood (not recorded which). Receptors originate from a middle-aged woman who had recovered from COVID-19.

The table lists this clone with a few counts. The chain is built from TRBV6-2 or TRBV6-3 and TRBJ2-7; TRBD1 agrees at 8 bases. This CDR3 is built from 15 residues. V shed 1 base and J 1 base; nucleotides not matched to a gene: 3. Germline loops: CDR1 MNHEY, CDR2 SVGEGT. CDR3 nucleotide sequence: TGTGCCAGCAGTTACTGGCAGGGGGCATCCTACGAGCAGTACTTC. It is translated as CASSYWQGASYEQYF.

The chain joins TRBV5-1 to TRBJ1-1, with D tentatively TRBD1 (6 bases). Trimming cost V 4 bases and J 2 bases, with 18 bases left between them. Germline V CDR1 and CDR2: SGHRS, YFSETQ. The CDR3 totals 16 residues. Here the CDR3 reads CASSVQTGGSNTEAFF. In DNA, the CDR3 is TGCGCCAGCAGCGTACAGACAGGAGGATCAAACACTGAAGCTTTCTTT.

V is TRBV18 and J is TRBJ1-3, with 7 bases aligning to TRBD1. CDR1 and CDR2 from the germline V gene are KGHSH and LQKENI. The junction had 6 bases not matched to a gene; V was cut back by 0 bases and J by 4 bases. This CDR3 contains 16 residues. The CDR3 here is CASSPPGGTEGNTIYF. As DNA, the CDR3 is TGTGCCAGCTCACCACCCGGAGGGACAGAAGGAAACACCATATATTTT.

This clone appeared once. The chain joins TRBV3-1 (or the pseudogene TRBV3-2) to TRBJ1-2; no reliable D call. Trimming took 4 bases from V and 4 from J, leaving 10 bases between them. Germline V gene lookup returns CDR1 LGHDT and CDR2 YNNKEL (reference sequence). CDR3 length: 13 amino acids. The CDR3 DNA sequence: TGTGCCAGCAGCCGCCCGGGGTTCTATGGCTACACCTTC. Translated, it gives CASSRPGFYGYTF.

CDR3 sequence reads: CASSLAPGYGYTF. The CDR3 DNA follows: TGCGCCAGCAGCTTGGCGCCCGGGTATGGCTACACCTTC. The rearrangement joins TRBV5-1 to TRBJ1-2; D call uncertain. V lost 0 bases to trimming and J lost 5 bases, with 8 bases between them. The CDR3 spans 13 residues. CDR1 is SGHRS and CDR2 is YFSETQ in the germline V gene.

The chain uses TRBV12-3 or TRBV12-4 and TRBJ1-2; D unclear. V dropped 3 bases and J dropped 3 bases, with 5 bases sitting between them. There are 12 residues in the CDR3. CDR3 sequence: CASSFGDYGYTF. CDR3 in DNA: TGTGCCAGCAGTTTCGGGGACTATGGCTACACCTTC.

The genes are TRBV6-5 and TRBJ2-7; 7 bases fit TRBD1. Germline CDR1 MNHEY, CDR2 SVGAGI. The V gene end was trimmed by 1 base and the J gene end by 6 bases; junction bases not matched to a gene: 12. CDR3 length equals 16 residues. The CDR3 here is CASSYFGQAGVIEQYF. For the CDR3, the DNA is TGTGCCAGCAGTTACTTTGGACAGGCTGGTGTTATCGAGCAGTACTTC.

The rearrangement joins TRBV10-2 to TRBJ2-1; no definite D call. V shed 3 bases and J shed 2 bases, with 8 bases lying between them. Germline-derived CDR1 and CDR2 are WSHSY and SAAADI. The CDR3 covers 14 residues. CDR3 residues: CASSDGATYNEQFF. CDR3 bases: TGCGCCAGCAGTGATGGAGCGACCTACAATGAGCAGTTCTTC.

V gene TRBV5-1 combines with J gene TRBJ2-7, with 9 bases fitting TRBD1. Germline CDR1 reads SGHRS; CDR2 reads YFSETQ. This CDR3 region has 14 residues. V trimming: 0 bases; J trimming: 6 bases; junction bases outside the gene matches: 4. The CDR3 DNA sequence: TGCGCCAGCAGCTTGGGGGACAGGGTGAGCGAGCAGTACTTC. This sequence encodes CASSLGDRVSEQYF. Combining the CDR3 with reference TRBV5-1 and TRBJ2-7 gives the whole variable domain KAGVTQTPRYLIKTRGQQVTLSCSPISGHRSVSWYQQTPGQGLQFLFEYFSETQRNKGNFPGRFSGRQFSNSRSEMNVSTLELGDSALYLCASSLGDRVSEQYFGPGTRLTVT.

V is TRBV11-2 and J is TRBJ1-1, with a tentative D call TRBD1 (5 bases). The V gene lost 0 bases and the J gene lost 11 bases, with 13 bases spanning the gap. In germline, CDR1 is SGHAT, CDR2 FQNNGV. CDR3 size: 13 residues. CDR3 region: CASSLERGVNAFF. DNA for the CDR3: TGTGCCAGCAGCTTAGAGCGGGGCGTCAATGCTTTCTTT.

The CDR3: CASSIGAETEQFF. The CDR3 bases are TGTGCCAGTAGTATAGGAGCGGAGACTGAGCAGTTCTTC. The chain has TRBV19 and TRBJ2-1; D might be TRBD2 (5 bases). V lost 1 base to trimming and J lost 9 bases, with 10 bases between them. This CDR3 spans 13 amino acids. Looked up from germline, CDR1 is LNHDA and CDR2 is SQIVND (reference sequence). Supplemented by reference TRBV19 and TRBJ2-1, the full variable domain reads DGGITQSPKYLFRKEGQNVTLSCEQNLNHDAMYWYRQDPGQGLRLIYYSQIVNDFQKGDIAEGYSVSREKKESFPLTVTSAQKNPTAFYLCASSIGAETEQFFGPGTRLTVL.

The V gene is TRBV3-1 (or the pseudogene TRBV3-2), the J gene TRBJ2-7, with a possible D match to TRBD2 (6 bases). The CDR3 extends over 15 amino acids. Germline V gene data show CDR1 as LGHDT and CDR2 as YNNKEL (reference sequence). V was clipped by 4 bases and J by 5 bases, with 18 bases between them. As DNA, the CDR3 is TGTGCCAGCAGCCTCACACGGGGGTATCCCCACGAGCAGTACTTC. Its protein product is CASSLTRGYPHEQYF.

The CDR3 protein is CASSPIPGTSGTYEQYF. The DNA for the CDR3 is TGTGCCAGCTCACCGATCCCCGGGACTAGCGGCACCTACGAGCAGTACTTC. The gene calls are TRBV18 and TRBJ2-7; 11 nucleotides line up with TRBD2. CDR1 and CDR2 from the germline V gene are KGHSH and LQKENI. Trimming cost V 3 bases and J 2 bases; bases outside gene matches: 9. The CDR3 is 17 residues long.

The chain recombines TRBV4-1 with TRBJ2-7; D may be TRBD1 (5 bases). Trimming cost V 0 bases and J 2 bases, with 17 bases left between them. CDR1 is MGHRA and CDR2 is YSYEKL in the germline V gene. CDR3 length: 17 residues. CDR3 DNA: TGCGCCAGCAGCCAAGATCAGGGTGGAGAACTCGCCTACGAGCAGTACTTC. This gives the protein CASSQDQGGELAYEQYF.

V usage is TRBV15 and J usage is TRBJ2-7, with 8 bases that match TRBD1. Germline CDR1 LNHNV, CDR2 YYDKDF (reference sequence). This CDR3 spans 16 amino acids. Trimming at V came to 1 base and at J to 1 base, leaving 6 bases not matched to a gene. The CDR3 protein is CATSRGGTGGSYEQYF. CDR3 bases: TGTGCCACCAGCAGAGGGGGGACAGGCGGGTCCTACGAGCAGTACTTC.

The V gene is TRBV13, the J gene TRBJ2-3; a possible D gene is TRBD1 (5 bases). The germline V and J ends were trimmed by 1 base and 6 bases, with 11 bases remaining between them. CDR3 length: 14 amino acids. In germline, CDR1 is PRHDT, CDR2 FYEKMQ (reference sequence). The CDR3 coding sequence is TGTGCCAGCAGCTTAGTAAGGGCAGGGGATACGCAGTATTTT. Protein sequence: CASSLVRAGDTQYF.

V is TRBV11-3 and J is TRBJ1-1; tentatively, D is TRBD1 (6 bases). Germline V CDR1 and CDR2: SGHNT, YENEEA. Trimming shortened V by 5 bases and J by 5 bases, and 18 bases separated the two germline ends. CDR3 length equals 15 residues. CDR3 loop: CASSPQKGGGTEAFF. In DNA form, the CDR3 reads TGTGCCAGCAGCCCCCAAAAAGGGGGAGGGACTGAAGCTTTCTTT.

This sequence joins TRBV19 and TRBJ1-4, with 7 bases aligning to TRBD1. With V trimmed by 8 bases and J by 3 bases, 3 bases remained unmatched. The CDR3 consists of 13 residues. The germline V gene encodes CDR1 LNHDA and CDR2 SQIVND (reference sequence). This CDR3 is CASSGTANEKLFF. The CDR3 bases are TGTGCCAGTTCCGGGACAGCTAATGAAAAACTGTTTTTT.

This chain links TRBV6-1 with TRBJ1-1; a weak D match, TRBD1 (5 bases). Per germline, CDR1 MNHNS and CDR2 SASEGT. The CDR3 runs to 13 residues. The V end lost 3 bases, the J end lost 5 bases, and 10 bases lay between the germline ends. CDR3 nucleotide sequence: TGTGCCAGCAGTGAGGGGGGGATGACTGAAGCTTTCTTT. Translating it yields CASSEGGMTEAFF.

The chain recombines TRBV15 with TRBJ1-2; D is unclear. Trimming took off 4 bases at V and 2 bases at J, with 11 bases between the two ends. Germline CDR1 reads LNHNV; CDR2 reads YYDKDF (reference sequence). The CDR3 spans 14 residues. CDR3 sequence: CATSTRVANYGYTF. CDR3 sequence (DNA): TGTGCCACCAGCACACGGGTGGCGAACTATGGCTACACCTTC.

The chain is built from TRBV13 and TRBJ2-3; TRBD2 matches 10 bases. The germline CDR1 and CDR2 sequences are PRHDT and FYEKMQ (reference sequence). The junction had 2 bases not matched to a gene; V was cut back by 1 base and J by 4 bases. This CDR3 spans 15 amino acids. For the CDR3, the DNA is TGTGCCAGCAGCTTAGCTAGCGGGAGTTCAGATACGCAGTATTTT. It yields the protein CASSLASGSSDTQYF.

V is TRBV7-9 and J is TRBJ2-3; unclear D gene. V was trimmed by 7 bases and J by 1 base, leaving 12 bases between them. Germline-derived CDR1 and CDR2 are SEHNR and FQNEAQ (reference sequence). The CDR3 is 14 residues long. The CDR3 protein is CASNSRFRTDTQYF. The CDR3 region has the DNA TGTGCCAGCAACTCACGTTTCCGCACAGATACGCAGTATTTT.

The gene calls are TRBV5-6 and TRBJ2-5, with a weak D call TRBD1 (6 bases). The germline V gene has CDR1 SGHDT and CDR2 YYEEEE. Trimming took off 0 bases at V and 3 bases at J, with 18 bases between the two ends. CDR3 size: 17 residues. The CDR3 coding sequence is TGTGCCAGCAGCTTGGTTAGGGGACACGCTTCAAAAGAGACCCAGTACTTC. The encoded protein is CASSLVRGHASKETQYF.

This chain connects TRBV5-1 to TRBJ2-7; D possibly corresponds to TRBD1 (6 bases). Germline CDR1 is SGHRS and CDR2 is YFSETQ. The CDR3 is made up of 16 amino acids. Trimming pared 0 bases from V and 0 bases from J, leaving 13 bases between. The CDR3 is CASSLATGYLSYEQYF. The CDR3 DNA reads TGCGCCAGCAGCTTGGCCACAGGGTACCTCTCCTACGAGCAGTACTTC.

The chain is built from TRBV14 and TRBJ1-6; perhaps TRBD1 as D (6 bases). In germline, CDR1 is SGHDN, CDR2 FVKESK. V lost 8 bases to trimming and J lost 7 bases, with 21 bases between them. The CDR3 has 16 residues. CDR3 amino acids: CASRSTVQGRNSPLHF. CDR3 nucleotide sequence: TGTGCCAGCCGCTCTACCGTACAGGGACGGAATTCACCCCTCCACTTT.

In its sample, this clone was seen once. CDR3 nucleotides: TGCAGCGTTGAGGGGACAGGAAATTCTAACTATGGCTACACCTTC. Amino acids: CSVEGTGNSNYGYTF. The chain uses TRBV29-1 and TRBJ1-2; 8 bases are shared with TRBD1. CDR3 length: 15 amino acids. V gave up 3 bases and J gave up 0 bases; unmatched junction bases: 6. Germline CDR1 reads SQVTM; CDR2 reads ANQGSEA.

In DNA, the CDR3 is TGTGCCAGTAGTATTCCTAGCGGGCGCCGCCCAGATACGCAGTATTTT. This translates into CASSIPSGRRPDTQYF. The chain combines TRBV19 with TRBJ2-3; TRBD2 matches at 8 bases. The trim removed 3 bases at V and 4 bases at J, leaving 9 bases unmatched. Per germline, CDR1 LNHDA and CDR2 SQIVND (reference sequence). The CDR3 sequence is 16 residues long. Combining the CDR3 with reference TRBV19 and TRBJ2-3 gives the whole variable domain DGGITQSPKYLFRKEGQNVTLSCEQNLNHDAMYWYRQDPGQGLRLIYYSQIVNDFQKGDIAEGYSVSREKKESFPLTVTSAQKNPTAFYLCASSIPSGRRPDTQYFGPGTRLTVL.

The genes are TRBV6-5 and TRBJ2-7, with D possibly TRBD2 on 5 matching bases. The CDR3 runs 14 residues. Per the germline V gene, CDR1 is MNHEY and CDR2 is SVGAGI. V was trimmed by 6 bases and J by 3 bases, leaving 15 bases between them. CDR3 sequence: CASRPSDGVYEQYF. The DNA of the CDR3 is TGTGCCAGCAGACCCTCGGACGGGGTCTACGAGCAGTACTTC.